This T cell receptor beta chain was sequenced in a study of T cells in Graves' hyperthyroidism and ophthalmopathy (dated 2019 in TCRdb). For the wider study: Peripheral blood was sampled at the time of initial diagnosis, prior to any treatment. The 80 to 100 discovery patients were randomly divided into training and test sets at a 7:3 ratio. The paper reports TCR Vbeta CDR3 sequencing of fewer than 150 peripheral blood samples: fewer than 50 ophthalmopathy, over 70 hyperthyroidism and 17 progressor patients. Thyroid tissue and blood T-cell repertoires from several Graves' hyperthyroidism patients were also compared in the study. Once sampling was done, hyperthyroidism patients were given methimazole at a starting dose of 30 mg daily, whereas ophthalmopathy patients were given high-dose intravenous methylprednisolone. Prospective prediction of ophthalmopathy was tested in an independent validation cohort consisting of 18 to 20 hyperthyroidism patients and about 17 patients who later progressed to ophthalmopathy. A discovery cohort of about 100 patients, approximately 45 with Graves' ophthalmopathy and approximately 57 with stable Graves' hyperthyroidism, was used to find distinguishing TCR V-J signatures.

Hyperthyroidism patients were newly diagnosed, had a disease duration of under 2 months, and were aged 18 to 65 years. Patients with uncontrolled infections, other autoimmune diseases, pregnancy or lactation were excluded. Diagnoses were based on clinical symptoms, serum thyroxine and TRAb, thyroid ultrasound and orbital computed tomography. For progressor patients, blood was drawn at the first diagnosis of hyperthyroidism, before any ophthalmopathy symptoms had appeared. PBMCs were separated from 8 to 10 ml of fresh peripheral blood using Ficoll-Paque density gradient centrifugation. Patients classed as progressors first received a Graves' hyperthyroidism diagnosis and then went on to develop ophthalmopathy during follow-up. Trizol reagent was used to extract total RNA, and RNA quality was then checked on an Agilent 2100 Bioanalyzer. The CDR3 covers 15 residues, taking in both the cysteine and the phenylalanine. The kept DNA is CDR3 alone, 45 bases in frame from the first base. V has 2 bases trimmed and J has 7 bases trimmed; junction bases matching no gene number 8. CDR1 KGHSH and CDR2 LQKENI were looked up in the germline V gene.

Many counts were recorded for this clonotype. The antigen it recognizes is unknown. The sample holds no much larger clone one base away, and base qualities are not on file. TCR beta CDR3 regions were amplified from RNA transcripts. The first round of RT-PCR for the TCR CDR3 was performed with the HTBI primer set and the Qiagen OneStep RT-PCR kit. Libraries were constructed in a second round of multiplex PCR, after which size selection and purification were performed. The libraries were sequenced on an Illumina HiSeq2000 using paired-end 100 bp reads. The original pipeline was this. SOAPnuke was used to process the raw data, removing reads that contained adapters or uncalled bases, had a mean Phred below 15, or lacked an exact match to the constant primer or identifier. High-quality paired reads were merged with COPE v1.2.5, and unique nucleotide sequences were defined as clonotypes. Clonotypes were aligned to IMGT TRBV, TRBD and TRBJ reference segments using MiTCR v1.1. The analysis included only V-J combinations with a frequency above 0.0001, which together covered 99% to 99.2% of the repertoires. The TCS score was defined as the ratio of F50 (clonal expansion) to E x V (chaos), calculated using BLOSUM62-based TCRdist between CDR3 peptides within each V-J. Welch's t-statistics and random forest reduced fewer than 600 V-J features to about 12, which were used in a naive Bayes classifier (R e1071). The raw public data were reprocessed by TCRdb itself: fastp quality trimming at Q25, MiXCR clonotype calling, in-frame beta chains only. Each entry is one CDR3 protein sequence, shown with its most common DNA and genes. The V and J calls here are based on TCRdb, not the publication. The sample includes about 270,000 distinct CDR3 sequences, with about 15% observed a single time. The ten largest clones represent over 25% of the sample.

Broader findings and caveats from the paper: During validation, the model predicted progression to ophthalmopathy a median of approximately 7 months ahead of onset, with 70.59% sensitivity and around 73% specificity. A model built on a 13 V-J signature distinguished ophthalmopathy from stable hyperthyroidism, reaching about 88% sensitivity and around 81% specificity in cross-validation and 80%/75% in testing. Most expanded thyroid clonotypes (frequency above 0.001) were also detected in blood, a finding suggesting that blood repertoires may reflect thyroid immune responses. No statistical method was used to set the sample size in advance, and investigators knew the group allocation.

This TCR derives from a woman between 50 and 59 years old with Graves' hyperthyroidism that later progressed to Graves' ophthalmopathy. The specimen was blood. Here the chain combines TRBV18 and TRBJ2-1; 7 central bases correspond to TRBD2. This receptor carries the CDR3 CASSPGIAGANEQFF. The sequence in DNA is TGTGCCAGCTCACCAGGGATAGCGGGTGCAAATGAGCAGTTCTTC.